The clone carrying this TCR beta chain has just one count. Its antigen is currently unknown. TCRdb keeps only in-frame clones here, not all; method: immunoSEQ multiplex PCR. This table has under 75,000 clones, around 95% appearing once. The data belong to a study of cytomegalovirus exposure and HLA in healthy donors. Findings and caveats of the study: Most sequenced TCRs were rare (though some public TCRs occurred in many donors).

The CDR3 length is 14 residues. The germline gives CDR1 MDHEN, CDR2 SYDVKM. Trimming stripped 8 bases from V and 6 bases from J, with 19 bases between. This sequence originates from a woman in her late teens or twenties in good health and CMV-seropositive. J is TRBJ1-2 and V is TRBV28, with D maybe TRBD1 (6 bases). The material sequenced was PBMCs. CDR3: CASHTRSGADGYTF. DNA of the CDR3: TGTGCCAGCCACACTCGCTCAGGGGCGGATGGCTACACCTTC.